These 9 T cell receptor beta chains came from one sample sequenced in a study of post-analysis software for immune sequencing data (dated by TCRdb to the mid-2010s). Their antigens are not known. The library was built by means of PCR. The instrument given in TCRdb is Illumina HiSeq 2500. Unique molecular identifiers were incorporated into TCR beta cDNA libraries to reduce PCR and sequencing biases. TCRdb applied fastp at Q25 and MiXCR to the public reads, then kept only in-frame beta chains. Here each entry gathers all rows of one CDR3 protein and keeps the most common genes and DNA. This sample lists fewer than 850,000 distinct CDR3 sequences; roughly 30% were detected once. Of the sample, around 0.55% is held by the ten largest clones. Results the study describes overall, beyond this receptor: Patients showed significantly higher frequencies than controls for several TRBV segments, among them TRBV5-6, TRBV5-1 and TRBV20-1.

The sequenced sample was blood. The receptor set was obtained from a girl aged 5-17 years with multiple sclerosis.

On this clonotype: A much larger clone differs from this one at a single base, so this may be a read error. The chain is built from TRBV10-3 and TRBJ2-6; D possibly corresponds to TRBD1 (6 bases). Trimming stripped 1 base from V and 0 bases from J, with 10 bases between. The CDR3 has 17 residues. Germline CDR1 is ENHRY and CDR2 is SYGVKD. The CDR3 DNA sequence: TGTGCCATCAGTGAGTGGGGGCCAAGCTCTGGGGCCAACGTCCTGACTTTC. Translated, it gives CAISEWGPSSGANVLTF.

This clonotype was found a few times. The chain carries TRBV20-1 and TRBJ2-1; TRBD2 matches 9 bases. The CDR3 is 16 residues long. Trimming cost V 2 bases and J 3 bases; bases outside gene matches: 8. Germline assignment: CDR1 DFQATT and CDR2 SNEGSKA (reference sequence). DNA for the CDR3: TGCAGTGCTAGATTGCTAGCGGGATACCTCTACAATGAGCAGTTCTTC. It codes for CSARLLAGYLYNEQFF.

The CDR3 region is CASRGTGGERDTQYF. In DNA form, the CDR3 reads TGTGCCAGCAGGGGGACAGGGGGAGAGCGTGATACGCAGTATTTT. The V and J genes are TRBV12-3 or TRBV12-4 and TRBJ2-3, with TRBD1 matching over 11 bases. The CDR3 has 15 amino acids. Germline trimming cut 6 bases from V and 6 bases from J; bases unmatched to any gene: 8.

The chain joins TRBV5-1 to TRBJ2-1; D is undetermined. Trimming shortened V by 1 base and J by 0 bases, and 8 bases separated the two germline ends. Germline V gene sequence: CDR1 SGHRS, CDR2 YFSETQ. The CDR3 is made up of 15 amino acids. The CDR3 loop reads CASSLIAGSYNEQFF. The CDR3 DNA reads as TGCGCCAGCAGCTTGATAGCAGGCTCCTACAATGAGCAGTTCTTC.

This clonotype turned up a few times. The chain employs TRBV24-1 and TRBJ2-6; the match to TRBD1 covers 9 bases. Germline V lookup: CDR1 KGHDR, CDR2 SFDVKD. V trimming: 10 bases; J trimming: 2 bases; junction bases outside the gene matches: 5. The CDR3 consists of 15 residues. The CDR3 spells CATGTGTAGANVLTF. The CDR3 region has the DNA TGTGCCACTGGGACAGGGACCGCTGGGGCCAACGTCCTGACTTTC.

The chain employs TRBV20-1 and TRBJ2-2; D is undetermined. This CDR3 is 17 amino acids long. V lost 0 bases, J lost 1 base, and 15 bases lay in between. Germline V gene lookup returns CDR1 DFQATT and CDR2 SNEGSKA (reference sequence). The DNA of the CDR3 is TGCAGTGCTAGAGATCCGAATGGACCGATGAACACCGGGGAGCTGTTTTTT. It encodes CSARDPNGPMNTGELFF.

The chain is built from TRBV29-1 and TRBJ2-1; D possibly corresponds to TRBD2 (5 bases). V dropped 8 bases and J dropped 12 bases, with 17 bases sitting between them. The germline V gene encodes CDR1 SQVTM and CDR2 ANQGSEA. The CDR3 loop spans 11 amino acids. CDR3 nucleotides: TGCAGCCAAGTAGGCGCGAGCGGGCAGTTCTTC. Protein sequence: CSQVGASGQFF.

This clonotype was observed a few times. The CDR3 DNA is TGCAGTGCAAAAAGGGGATCCGAGCAGTACTTC. Translation gives CSAKRGSEQYF. The chain employs TRBV20-1 and TRBJ2-7; tentatively, D is TRBD1 (5 bases). Trimming left V 6 bases short and J 6 bases short, with 12 bases between. This CDR3 spans 11 amino acids. CDR1 is DFQATT, CDR2 SNEGSKA, per germline (reference sequence).

This clonotype was detected a few times. The rearrangement uses TRBV7-2 and TRBJ2-5, with 8 bases lining up with TRBD2. J lost 5 bases, V lost 2 bases, and 7 bases had no gene match. The length of the CDR3 is 15 residues. In germline, CDR1 is SGHTA, CDR2 FQGNSA. The CDR3 bases are TGTGCCAGCAGCTTACCAGCGGGAGTGGGGGAGACCCAGTACTTC. Its translation is CASSLPAGVGETQYF.